The source of this T cell receptor beta chain is a study of CD4+ T cells in melanoma. General study results and limits: A reported correlation linked neoantigen-specific CD4+ T cells to CD8+, macrophage and B cell function. Neoantigen-specific CD4+ T cells in melanoma reportedly had diverse differentiation states.

The CDR3 has 15 amino acids. With 4 bases clipped from V and 0 bases from J, the junction kept 6 bases outside the gene matches. Per the germline V gene, CDR1 is SGHRS and CDR2 is YFSETQ. Regarding this clone: Its specificity is not known.

Measured with immunoSEQ multiplex PCR; TCRdb has only the in-frame clones, and not every one. The top ten clones hold 9% to 15% of a sample with 9,000 to 13,000 clones, less than 75% of them seen once. The clonotype comes from a human donor with melanoma. Sequenced material: cells from a culture (not recorded whether cultured in vitro). The chain carries TRBV5-1 and TRBJ2-7; 8 nucleotides align to TRBD2. The CDR3 nucleotides read TGCGCCAGCAGCACTCCGGCGGGGGGCTCCTACGAGCAGTACTTC. Its translation: CASSTPAGGSYEQYF.